A selection of T cell receptor beta chains follows, all from one sample in a study of T-cell reconstitution after alpha-beta-depleted transplantation in children. MiXCR, applied by TCRdb to the PCR reads, yields one record per CDR3 protein. The repertoire includes 250,000 to 350,000 distinct CDR3 sequences, about a tenth of them detected once, and about 9.4% sits in the top ten. The sample in question was PBMCs from the stem cell graft donor, obtained from the stem cell graft. All receptors come from a human donor who donated a stem cell graft to a child with SCID. Both conserved end residues are part of each CDR3. A D gene is named only where the DNA matches it firmly. Expanded clones get a size class; other rows say once, few or many, or leave the size out.

J gene	V gene	D gene	clone size	CDR3 protein	CDR3 DNA
TRBJ1-5	TRBV12-3/TRBV12-4	.	.	CASNPGQYSNQPQHF	TGTGCCAGCAACCCGGGACAATATAGCAATCAGCCCCAGCATTTT
TRBJ2-1	TRBV4-1	TRBD1	few	CASSLLDPGTGDNEQFF	TGCGCCAGCAGCCTACTAGACCCCGGGACAGGGGACAATGAGCAGTTCTTC
TRBJ2-2	TRBV4-2	TRBD1	few	CASSQLWDRSITGELFF	TGTGCCAGCAGCCAACTCTGGGACAGGTCGATCACCGGGGAGCTGTTTTTT
TRBJ2-1	TRBV20-1	TRBD2	few	CSASLLAGPSSYNEQFF	TGCAGTGCTAGCTTACTAGCGGGGCCAAGCTCCTACAATGAGCAGTTCTTC
TRBJ2-3	TRBV12-5	TRBD1	.	CASDPGQGSADTQYF	TGTGCTAGTGACCCGGGACAGGGGTCCGCAGATACGCAGTATTTT
TRBJ2-7	TRBV27	.	many	CASSPGWGLPYEQYF	TGTGCCAGCAGTCCGGGCTGGGGGTTACCATACGAGCAGTACTTC
TRBJ2-2	TRBV24-1	.	few	CATSEEGAGELFF	TGTGCCACCAGTGAAGAGGGGGCCGGGGAGCTGTTTTTT
TRBJ1-1	TRBV12-3/TRBV12-4	.	many	CASSFEGLNTEAFF	TGTGCCAGCAGTTTTGAGGGTCTGAACACTGAAGCTTTCTTT
TRBJ2-1	TRBV9	.	.	CASSPESSNEQFF	TGTGCCAGCAGCCCGGAGTCGTCCAATGAGCAGTTCTTC
TRBJ2-7	TRBV11-2	.	.	CASSALKGGGYEQYF	TGTGCCAGCAGCGCACTTAAGGGGGGGGGATACGAGCAGTACTTC
TRBJ2-3	TRBV20-1	.	.	CSARDGASPTDTQYF	TGCAGTGCTAGAGATGGGGCTTCCCCCACAGATACGCAGTATTTT
TRBJ2-2	TRBV11-2	.	.	CASSQPGVGTGELFF	TGTGCCAGCAGCCAACCTGGTGTGGGCACCGGGGAGCTGTTTTTT
TRBJ2-5	TRBV7-8	.	few	CASSALSRQPQETQYF	TGTGCCAGCAGCGCCCTTTCACGACAGCCTCAAGAGACCCAGTACTTC
TRBJ2-3	TRBV5-6	TRBD1	many	CASSLAGWTGSHTDTQYF	TGTGCCAGCAGCTTGGCGGGGTGGACAGGTAGTCACACAGATACGCAGTATTTT
TRBJ1-2	TRBV3-1	.	few	CASSSETGRNYGYTF	TGTGCCAGCAGCTCGGAGACCGGGCGAAACTATGGCTACACCTTC
TRBJ1-1	TRBV6-5	.	many	CASSYSITGKTEAFF	TGTGCCAGCAGTTACTCGATTACAGGGAAAACTGAAGCTTTCTTT
TRBJ2-7	TRBV25-1	.	once	CASSDSGYSYEQYF	TGTGCCAGCAGTGATTCAGGCTACTCCTACGAGCAGTACTTC
TRBJ2-7	TRBV7-9	.	few	CASTRGSYEQYF	TGTGCCAGCACCCGTGGGTCCTACGAGCAGTACTTC
TRBJ2-7	TRBV2	.	few	CASSEGVLYEQYF	TGTGCCAGCAGTGAAGGGGTTCTCTACGAGCAGTACTTC
TRBJ1-1	TRBV19	.	.	CASSLAVGEAFF	TGTGCCAGTAGTCTAGCAGTGGGGGAAGCTTTCTTT
TRBJ2-7	TRBV7-3	TRBD1	few	CASSRTGGEGYEQYF	TGTGCCAGCAGCAGGACAGGGGGTGAGGGATACGAGCAGTACTTC
TRBJ2-7	TRBV11-2	TRBD1	.	CASSSGTGGFEQYF	TGTGCCAGCAGCTCCGGGACAGGGGGCTTCGAGCAGTACTTC
TRBJ1-5	TRBV5-5	.	many	CASSRRGETNQPQHF	TGTGCCAGCAGCCGCAGGGGTGAGACTAATCAGCCCCAGCATTTT
TRBJ2-3	TRBV13	TRBD1	.	CASSNTDRGRTDTQYF	TGTGCCAGCAGCAACACGGACAGGGGGAGAACAGATACGCAGTATTTT
TRBJ2-7	TRBV10-3	.	.	CAINAQGGYEQYF	TGTGCCATCAACGCCCAGGGAGGCTACGAGCAGTACTTC
TRBJ1-1	TRBV6-5	TRBD1	.	CASREQGARYTEAFF	TGTGCCAGCAGAGAACAGGGGGCGCGTTACACTGAAGCTTTCTTT
TRBJ2-3	TRBV7-8	TRBD2	.	CASSRPEGGGTDTQYF	TGTGCCAGCAGCCGCCCCGAGGGAGGGGGCACAGATACGCAGTATTTT
TRBJ1-1	TRBV7-3	.	few	CASSKGLNTEAFF	TGTGCCAGCAGCAAGGGCTTGAACACTGAAGCTTTCTTT
TRBJ1-3	TRBV11-2	TRBD1	.	CASSLDRGQALNKKSSGNTIYF	TGTGCCAGCAGCTTAGACAGGGGGCAAGCGCTAAATAAGAAAAGCTCTGGAAACACCATATATTTT
TRBJ1-6	TRBV20-1	TRBD1	few	CSARESGGYNSPLHF	TGCAGTGCTAGAGAATCAGGGGGCTATAATTCACCCCTCCACTTT
TRBJ2-7	TRBV7-6	TRBD2	.	CASSLEVSGTSTYEQYF	TGTGCCAGCAGCTTAGAGGTTTCGGGGACTAGTACCTACGAGCAGTACTTC
TRBJ1-2	TRBV12-3/TRBV12-4	.	.	CASSGDRPGQYGYTF	TGTGCCAGCAGTGGAGACAGGCCCGGGCAATATGGCTACACCTTC
TRBJ1-3	TRBV20-1	TRBD1	.	CSARKGTGLGNTIYF	TGCAGTGCTAGAAAAGGGACAGGGCTCGGAAACACCATATATTTT
TRBJ2-2	TRBV7-6	.	.	CASSLTIQGNTGELFF	TGTGCCAGCAGCTTAACCATACAGGGGAACACCGGGGAGCTGTTTTTT
TRBJ2-1	TRBV29-1	TRBD1	many	CSEGDRGQGEQFF	TGCAGCGAAGGGGACAGGGGGCAGGGTGAGCAGTTCTTC
TRBJ2-2	TRBV5-1	TRBD2	few	CASSSLAGEITGELFF	TGCGCCAGCAGCTCACTAGCGGGGGAAATCACCGGGGAGCTGTTTTTT
TRBJ2-7	TRBV12-3/TRBV12-4	.	many	CASSPRYGEQYF	TGTGCCAGCAGTCCCCGATATGGAGAGCAGTACTTC
TRBJ1-1	TRBV28	.	few	CASSLPGQNTEAFF	TGTGCCAGCAGTTTACCGGGGCAGAACACTGAAGCTTTCTTT
TRBJ2-2	TRBV2	.	.	CASSSGTRNTGELFF	TGTGCCAGCAGTTCCGGGACAAGGAACACCGGGGAGCTGTTTTTT
TRBJ2-3	TRBV12-3/TRBV12-4	.	.	CASSFIAGAVTDTQYF	TGTGCCAGCAGTTTTATTGCGGGGGCGGTAACAGATACGCAGTATTTT